This T cell receptor (beta chain) comes out of a study of blood T cell repertoires in COVID-19. Sequencing was performed with immunoSEQ multiplex PCR; in TCRdb, only in-frame clones are kept and a portion is missing. The table has a few hundred thousand clones, approximately 91% seen once. All exposed participants met a person with COVID-19 within 2 weeks before entering the study. This clone was detected a few times. Germline lookup yields CDR1 KGHSH and CDR2 LQKENI. Germline trimming cut 4 bases from V and 2 bases from J; bases unmatched to any gene: 7. The CDR3 has 16 residues. Sequencing used PBMCs or T cells enriched from blood (not recorded which). This chain connects TRBV18 to TRBJ1-5, with 8 nucleotides matching TRBD1. This TCR derives from a woman between 40 and 50 years old who had been exposed to COVID-19. CDR3 nucleotide sequence: TGTGCCAGCTCACGGCAGGGGGCGGATGGCAATCAGCCCCAGCATTTT. Its translation: CASSRQGADGNQPQHF.